This TCR beta chain was documented in a study of early T cells in non-severe SARS-CoV-2 infection. The wider study: The authors sequenced bulk RNA from unsorted whole blood, leaving chains unpaired.

This clonotype was found once. Its target is unknown. The protocol attached unique molecular identifiers to individual cDNA molecules. TCRdb ran MiXCR on the 5' RACE reads and lists one entry per CDR3 protein. The data hold 100,000 or so distinct CDR3 sequences, with about 12% observed a single time. Study-level results: Private and CD4 specificities were missed by VDJdb matching, skewed to anti-spike CD8.

The germline V and J ends were trimmed by 7 bases and 5 bases, with 17 bases remaining between them. The CDR3 is made up of 14 amino acids. The source is an adult who was a healthcare worker with PCR-confirmed SARS-CoV-2 infection or an uninfected control (not recorded which). Sequenced input: whole blood. V is TRBV12-3 or TRBV12-4 and J is TRBJ1-1; D is perhaps TRBD1 (6 bases). The CDR3 bases are TGTGCCAGCACCCCGGGACATAAGGAAACTGAAGCTTTCTTT. Translated, it gives CASTPGHKETEAFF.